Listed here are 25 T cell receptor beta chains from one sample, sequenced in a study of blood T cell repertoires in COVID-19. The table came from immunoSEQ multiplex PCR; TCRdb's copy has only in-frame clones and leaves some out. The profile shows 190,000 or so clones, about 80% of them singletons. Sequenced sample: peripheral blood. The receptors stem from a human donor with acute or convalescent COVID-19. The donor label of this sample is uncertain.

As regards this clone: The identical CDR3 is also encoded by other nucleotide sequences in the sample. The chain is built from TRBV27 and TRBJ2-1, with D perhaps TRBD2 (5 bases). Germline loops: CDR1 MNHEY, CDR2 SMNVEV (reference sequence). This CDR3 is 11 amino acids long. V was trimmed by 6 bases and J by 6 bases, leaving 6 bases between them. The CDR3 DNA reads TGTGCCAGCAGCCGGGGCAATGAGCAGTTCTTC. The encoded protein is CASSRGNEQFF.

In DNA form, the CDR3 reads TGTGCCAGCAGCTCGGGGGGGCCCAGGGCATTCTACGAGCAGTACTTC. Its translation: CASSSGGPRAFYEQYF. V is TRBV5-4 and J is TRBJ2-7; 8 bases are shared with TRBD2. This CDR3 is 16 amino acids long. CDR1 is SGHNT and CDR2 is YYREEE in the germline V gene (reference sequence). V dropped 3 bases and J dropped 3; count of bases not matched to a gene: 11.

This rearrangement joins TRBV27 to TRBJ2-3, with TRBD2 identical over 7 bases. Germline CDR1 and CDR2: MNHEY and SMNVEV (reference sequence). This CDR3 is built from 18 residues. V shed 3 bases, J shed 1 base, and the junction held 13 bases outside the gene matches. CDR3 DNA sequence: TGTGCCAGCAGTTTTTTCGGGAGGTTGGGTGTTGGCACAGATACGCAGTATTTT. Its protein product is CASSFFGRLGVGTDTQYF.

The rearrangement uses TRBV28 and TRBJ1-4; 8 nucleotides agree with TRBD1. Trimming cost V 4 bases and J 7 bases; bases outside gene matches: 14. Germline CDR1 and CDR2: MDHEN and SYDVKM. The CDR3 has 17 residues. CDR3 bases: TGTGCCAGCAGTTCATCCGGGACAGGAGTCCTCAGTGAAAAACTGTTTTTT. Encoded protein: CASSSSGTGVLSEKLFF. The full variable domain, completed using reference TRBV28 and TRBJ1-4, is DVKVTQSSRYLVKRTGEKVFLECVQDMDHENMFWYRQDPGLGLRLIYFSYDVKMKEKGDIPEGYSVSREKKERFSLILESASTNQTSMYLCASSSSGTGVLSEKLFFGSGTQLSVL.

The CDR3 sequence: CASSPFLPGGSFGNTIYF. The CDR3 DNA reads TGTGCCAGCTCACCGTTTCTTCCGGGGGGCTCGTTTGGAAACACCATATATTTT. The chain links TRBV18 to TRBJ1-3; D might be TRBD1 (6 bases). The CDR3 consists of 18 residues. Trimming cost V 3 bases and J 3 bases, with 21 bases left between them. Germline loops: CDR1 KGHSH, CDR2 LQKENI.

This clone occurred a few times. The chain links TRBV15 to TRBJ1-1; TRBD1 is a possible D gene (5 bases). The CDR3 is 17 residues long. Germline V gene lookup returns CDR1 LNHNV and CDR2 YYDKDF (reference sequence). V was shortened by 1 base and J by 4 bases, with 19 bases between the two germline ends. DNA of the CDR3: TGTGCCACCAGCAGAGTTCACAGGAGCGTCGGTGGCACTGAAGCTTTCTTT. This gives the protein CATSRVHRSVGGTEAFF.

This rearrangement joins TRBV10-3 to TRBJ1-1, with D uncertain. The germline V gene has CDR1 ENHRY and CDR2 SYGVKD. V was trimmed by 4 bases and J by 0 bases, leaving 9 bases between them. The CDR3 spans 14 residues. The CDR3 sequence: CAISVDFMNTEAFF. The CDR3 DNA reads TGTGCCATCAGTGTGGACTTCATGAACACTGAAGCTTTCTTT.

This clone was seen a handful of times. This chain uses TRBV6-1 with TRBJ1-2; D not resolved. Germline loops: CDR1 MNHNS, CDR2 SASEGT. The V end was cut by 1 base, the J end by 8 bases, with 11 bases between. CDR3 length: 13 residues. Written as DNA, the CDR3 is TGTGCCAGCAGTGAAGGTGACATTCAAGGCTACACCTTC. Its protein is CASSEGDIQGYTF.

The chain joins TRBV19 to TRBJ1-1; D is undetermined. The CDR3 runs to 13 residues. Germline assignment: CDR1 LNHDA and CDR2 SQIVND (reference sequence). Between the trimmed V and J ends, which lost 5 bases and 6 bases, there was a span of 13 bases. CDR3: CASSDPAGSEAFF. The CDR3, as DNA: TGTGCCAGTAGTGACCCCGCAGGTTCTGAAGCTTTCTTT. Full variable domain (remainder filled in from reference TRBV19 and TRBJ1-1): DGGITQSPKYLFRKEGQNVTLSCEQNLNHDAMYWYRQDPGQGLRLIYYSQIVNDFQKGDIAEGYSVSREKKESFPLTVTSAQKNPTAFYLCASSDPAGSEAFFGQGTRLTVV.

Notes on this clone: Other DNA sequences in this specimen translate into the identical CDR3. The CDR3: CAWSALSGKTGARETQYF. CDR3 bases: TGTGCCTGGAGTGCCCTCTCCGGAAAGACGGGAGCGAGAGAGACCCAGTACTTC. The chain recombines TRBV30 with TRBJ2-5, with a tentative D call TRBD2 (6 bases). V was clipped by 1 base and J by 4 bases, with 25 bases between them. The germline CDR1 and CDR2 sequences are GTSNPN and SVGIG (reference sequence). The CDR3 is 18 amino acids.

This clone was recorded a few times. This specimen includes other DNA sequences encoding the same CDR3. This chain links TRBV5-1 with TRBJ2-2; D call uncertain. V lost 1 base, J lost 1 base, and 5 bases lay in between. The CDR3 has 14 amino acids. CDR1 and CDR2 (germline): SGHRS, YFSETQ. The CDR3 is CASSLRGNTGELFF. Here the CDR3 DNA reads TGCGCCAGCAGCTTGCGCGGGAACACCGGGGAGCTGTTTTTT.

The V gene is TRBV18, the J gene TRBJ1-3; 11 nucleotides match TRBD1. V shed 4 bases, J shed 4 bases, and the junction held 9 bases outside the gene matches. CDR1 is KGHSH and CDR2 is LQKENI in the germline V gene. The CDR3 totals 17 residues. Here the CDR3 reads CASSLLDRGLRGNTIYF. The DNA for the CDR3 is TGTGCCAGCTCACTACTGGACAGGGGGCTACGGGGAAACACCATATATTTT.

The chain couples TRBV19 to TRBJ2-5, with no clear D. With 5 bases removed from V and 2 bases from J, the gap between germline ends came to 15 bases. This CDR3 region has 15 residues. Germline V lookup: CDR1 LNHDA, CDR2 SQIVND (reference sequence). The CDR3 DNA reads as TGTGCCAGTAGTGGCATAGCTGTCGGGCAAGAGACCCAGTACTTC. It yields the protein CASSGIAVGQETQYF.

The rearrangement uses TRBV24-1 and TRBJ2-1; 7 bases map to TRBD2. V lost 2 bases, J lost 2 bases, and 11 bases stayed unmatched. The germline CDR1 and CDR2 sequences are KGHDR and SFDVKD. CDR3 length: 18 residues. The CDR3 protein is CATSDSQAPGRTYNEQFF. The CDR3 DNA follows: TGTGCCACCAGTGATTCCCAAGCCCCCGGGAGGACCTACAATGAGCAGTTCTTC.

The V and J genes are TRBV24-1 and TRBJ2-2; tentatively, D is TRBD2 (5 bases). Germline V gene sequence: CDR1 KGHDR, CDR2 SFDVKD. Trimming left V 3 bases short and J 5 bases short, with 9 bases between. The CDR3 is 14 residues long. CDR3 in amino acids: CATSDLRGTGELFF. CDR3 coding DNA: TGTGCCACCAGTGATCTCCGGGGTACCGGGGAGCTGTTTTTT.

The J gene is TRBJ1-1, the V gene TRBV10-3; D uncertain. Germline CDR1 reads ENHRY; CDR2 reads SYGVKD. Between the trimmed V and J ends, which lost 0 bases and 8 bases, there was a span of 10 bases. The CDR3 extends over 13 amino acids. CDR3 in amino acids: CAISESQSQEAFF. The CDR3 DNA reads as TGTGCCATCAGTGAGTCACAGAGTCAGGAAGCTTTCTTT.

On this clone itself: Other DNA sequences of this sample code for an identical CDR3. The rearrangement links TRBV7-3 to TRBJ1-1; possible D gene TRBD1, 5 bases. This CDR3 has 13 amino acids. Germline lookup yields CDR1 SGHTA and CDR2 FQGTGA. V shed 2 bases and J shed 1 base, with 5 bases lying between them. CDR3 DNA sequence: TGTGCCAGCAGCTTACAGGGGAACACTGAAGCTTTCTTT. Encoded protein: CASSLQGNTEAFF.

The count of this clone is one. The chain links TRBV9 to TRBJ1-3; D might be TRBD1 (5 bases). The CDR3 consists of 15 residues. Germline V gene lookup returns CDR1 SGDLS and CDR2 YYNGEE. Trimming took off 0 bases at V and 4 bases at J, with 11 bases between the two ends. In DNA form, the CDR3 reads TGTGCCAGCAGCGTAGGGGTAGGGGTCGGAAACACCATATATTTT. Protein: CASSVGVGVGNTIYF.

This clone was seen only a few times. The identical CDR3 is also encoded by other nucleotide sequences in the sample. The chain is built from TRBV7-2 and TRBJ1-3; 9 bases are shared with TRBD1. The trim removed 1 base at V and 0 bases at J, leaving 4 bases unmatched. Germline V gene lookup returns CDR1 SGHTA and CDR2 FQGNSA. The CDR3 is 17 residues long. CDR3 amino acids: CASSLGGQGISGNTIYF. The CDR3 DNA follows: TGTGCCAGCAGCTTAGGAGGACAGGGGATCTCTGGAAACACCATATATTTT.

This CDR3 reads CASSLQAYEQYF. CDR3 DNA sequence: TGTGCCAGCAGCCTACAGGCCTACGAGCAGTACTTC. This chain joins TRBV11-2 and TRBJ2-7, with D perhaps TRBD1 (5 bases). The germline V and J ends were trimmed by 5 bases and 2 bases, with 7 bases remaining between them. Germline values: CDR1 SGHAT, CDR2 FQNNGV. The CDR3 length is 12 residues.

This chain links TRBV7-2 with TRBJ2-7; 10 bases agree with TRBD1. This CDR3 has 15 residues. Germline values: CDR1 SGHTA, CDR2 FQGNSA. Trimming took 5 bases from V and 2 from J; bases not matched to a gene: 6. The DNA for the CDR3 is TGTGCCAGCAGCCCCTGGACAGGGGGTACCTACGAGCAGTACTTC. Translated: CASSPWTGGTYEQYF.

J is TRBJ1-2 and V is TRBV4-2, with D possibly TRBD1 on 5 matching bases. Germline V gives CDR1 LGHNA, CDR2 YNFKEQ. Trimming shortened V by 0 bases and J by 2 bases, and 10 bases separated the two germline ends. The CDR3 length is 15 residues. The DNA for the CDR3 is TGTGCCAGCAGCCAAGAGTGGGGCACCAACTATGGCTACACCTTC. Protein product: CASSQEWGTNYGYTF.

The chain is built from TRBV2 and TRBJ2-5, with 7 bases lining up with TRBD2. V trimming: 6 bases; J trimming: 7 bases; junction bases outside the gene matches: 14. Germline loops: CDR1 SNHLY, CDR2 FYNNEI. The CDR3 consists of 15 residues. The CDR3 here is CASRQREDGGGTQYF. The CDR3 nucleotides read TGTGCCAGCAGACAACGCGAGGACGGCGGGGGGACCCAGTACTTC.

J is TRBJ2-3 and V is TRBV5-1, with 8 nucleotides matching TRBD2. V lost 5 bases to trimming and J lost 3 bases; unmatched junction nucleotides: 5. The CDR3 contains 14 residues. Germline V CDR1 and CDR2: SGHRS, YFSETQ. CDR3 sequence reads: CASRVVAGTDTQYF. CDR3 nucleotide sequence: TGCGCCAGCAGGGTGGTAGCGGGAACAGATACGCAGTATTTT.

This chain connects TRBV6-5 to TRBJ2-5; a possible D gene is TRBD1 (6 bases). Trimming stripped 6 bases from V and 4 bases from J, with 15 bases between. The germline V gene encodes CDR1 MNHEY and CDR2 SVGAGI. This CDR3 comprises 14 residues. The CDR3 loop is CASRKQGNGETQYF. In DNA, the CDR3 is TGTGCCAGCAGGAAACAGGGAAATGGAGAGACCCAGTACTTC.